This T cell receptor beta chain was observed in a study of response to subunit inactivated influenza vaccine. Whole-study findings and limits: Authors proposed each seasonal influenza vaccination draws in few new T cells.

To note about this clonotype: Its antigen is not identified.

TCRdb independently ran MiXCR on the RT-PCR reads; one entry per CDR3 protein. The sample carries roughly 700,000 distinct CDR3 sequences, more than 11% recorded once. Germline CDR1 and CDR2: SGHVS and FQNEAQ. CDR3 length: 14 residues. Trimming cost V 1 base and J 1 base, with 8 bases left between them. This receptor was obtained from a man aged 45-60 years who received an inactivated influenza vaccine. Sequencing used PBMCs from blood, obtained roughly 15 days before vaccination. The chain has TRBV7-8 and TRBJ2-7; D gene ambiguous. In DNA, the CDR3 is TGTGCCAGCAGCTTAGTTTTTGTGTCCTACGAGCAGTACTTC. It encodes CASSLVFVSYEQYF.